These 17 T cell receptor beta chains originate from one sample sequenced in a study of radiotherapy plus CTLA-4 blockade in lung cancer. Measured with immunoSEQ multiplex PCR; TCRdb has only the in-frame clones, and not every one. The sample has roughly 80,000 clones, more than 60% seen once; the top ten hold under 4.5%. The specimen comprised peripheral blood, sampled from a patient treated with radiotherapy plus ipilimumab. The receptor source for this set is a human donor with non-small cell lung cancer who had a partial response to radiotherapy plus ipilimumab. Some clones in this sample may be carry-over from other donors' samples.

The DNA for the CDR3 is TGCGCCAGCAGCCAAGATTGCAGTGTCGTTACCTACGAGCAGTACTTC. Translation: CASSQDCSVVTYEQYF. The chain has TRBV4-1 and TRBJ2-7; the D is unclear. The CDR3 runs 16 residues. Trimming shortened V by 0 bases and J by 2 bases, and 14 bases separated the two germline ends. Germline CDR1 MGHRA, CDR2 YSYEKL.

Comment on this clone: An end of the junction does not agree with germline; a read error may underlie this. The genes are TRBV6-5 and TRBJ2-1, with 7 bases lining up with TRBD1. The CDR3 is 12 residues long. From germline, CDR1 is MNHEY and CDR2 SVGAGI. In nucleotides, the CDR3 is TGTGCCAGCAGTCCGACACAGGGGTCTTTCATCTTC. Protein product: CASSPTQGSFIF.

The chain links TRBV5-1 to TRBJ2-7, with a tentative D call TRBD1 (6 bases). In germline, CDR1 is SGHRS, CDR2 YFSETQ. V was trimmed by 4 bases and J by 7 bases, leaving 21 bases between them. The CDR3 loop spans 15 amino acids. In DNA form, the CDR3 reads TGCGCCAGCAGCGCCTTACAGGGAATCGTAGGTGAGCAGTACTTC. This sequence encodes CASSALQGIVGEQYF.

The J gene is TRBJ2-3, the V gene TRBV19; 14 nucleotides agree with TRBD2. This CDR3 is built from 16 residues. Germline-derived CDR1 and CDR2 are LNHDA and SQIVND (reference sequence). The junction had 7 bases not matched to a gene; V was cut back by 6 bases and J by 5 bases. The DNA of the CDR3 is TGTGCCAGTAGCCGACTAGCGGGGGGGACGGGAGATACGCAGTATTTT. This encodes CASSRLAGGTGDTQYF.

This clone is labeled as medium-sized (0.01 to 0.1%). In DNA, the CDR3 is TGCGCCAGCAGCCAAGATTCAGGTTTGTACACTGAAGCTTTCTTT. It codes for CASSQDSGLYTEAFF. J is TRBJ1-1 and V is TRBV4-3; D is unresolved. The CDR3 is made up of 15 amino acids. CDR1 and CDR2 (germline): LGHNA, YSLEER. V dropped 0 bases and J dropped 3 bases, with 11 bases sitting between them.

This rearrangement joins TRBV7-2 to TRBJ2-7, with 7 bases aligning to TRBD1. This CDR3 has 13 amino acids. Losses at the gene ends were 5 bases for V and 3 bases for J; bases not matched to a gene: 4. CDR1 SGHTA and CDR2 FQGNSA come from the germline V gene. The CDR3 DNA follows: TGTGCCAGCAGCCAGACAGGGTTCTACGAGCAGTACTTC. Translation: CASSQTGFYEQYF.

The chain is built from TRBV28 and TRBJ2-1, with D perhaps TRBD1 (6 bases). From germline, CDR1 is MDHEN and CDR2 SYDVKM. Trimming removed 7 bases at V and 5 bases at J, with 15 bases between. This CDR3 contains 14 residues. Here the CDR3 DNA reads TGTGCCAGCAACCAGGGGCAGAGTCACAATGAGCAGTTCTTC. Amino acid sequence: CASNQGQSHNEQFF.

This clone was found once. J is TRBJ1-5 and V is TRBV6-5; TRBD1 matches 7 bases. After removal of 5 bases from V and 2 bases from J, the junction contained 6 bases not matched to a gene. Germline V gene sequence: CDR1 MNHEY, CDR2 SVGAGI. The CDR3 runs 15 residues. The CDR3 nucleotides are TGTGCCAGCAGTCAACTTACAGGGGGCAATCAGCCCCAGCATTTT. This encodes CASSQLTGGNQPQHF.

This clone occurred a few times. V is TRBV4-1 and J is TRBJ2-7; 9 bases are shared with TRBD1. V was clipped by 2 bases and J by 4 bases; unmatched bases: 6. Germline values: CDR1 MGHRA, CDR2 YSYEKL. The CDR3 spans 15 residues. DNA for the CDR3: TGCGCCAGCAGCCAAACTGGGACAGGGATTTACGAGCAGTACTTC. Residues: CASSQTGTGIYEQYF.

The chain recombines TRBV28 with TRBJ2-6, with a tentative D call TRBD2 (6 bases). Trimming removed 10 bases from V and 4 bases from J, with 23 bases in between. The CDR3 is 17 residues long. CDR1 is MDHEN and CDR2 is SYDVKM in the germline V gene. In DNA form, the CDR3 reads TGTGCCATCAGATCCGGGGGAATTTGGTCCGGGGCCAACGTCCTGACTTTC. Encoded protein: CAIRSGGIWSGANVLTF.

Written as DNA, the CDR3 is TGTGCCAGCAGCTACCGGGACAGGGCGCACGAGCAGTACTTC. This codes for CASSYRDRAHEQYF. The V gene is TRBV7-3, the J gene TRBJ2-7, with 9 bases that match TRBD1. CDR1 SGHTA and CDR2 FQGTGA come from the germline V gene. V dropped 4 bases and J dropped 5; count of bases not matched to a gene: 6. The CDR3 is 14 amino acids.

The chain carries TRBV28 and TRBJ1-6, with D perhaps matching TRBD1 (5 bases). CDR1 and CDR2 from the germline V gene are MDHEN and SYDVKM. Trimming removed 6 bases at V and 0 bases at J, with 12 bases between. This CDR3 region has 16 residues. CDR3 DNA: TGTGCCAGCAGGGGGGGAGGGGACTCCTATAATTCACCCCTCCACTTT. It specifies CASRGGGDSYNSPLHF.

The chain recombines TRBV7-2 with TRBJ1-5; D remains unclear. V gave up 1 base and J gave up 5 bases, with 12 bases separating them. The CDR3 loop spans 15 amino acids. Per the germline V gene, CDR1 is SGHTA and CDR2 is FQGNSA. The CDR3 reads CASSLEPGTHQPQHF. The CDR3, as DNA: TGTGCCAGCAGCTTAGAGCCGGGTACACATCAGCCCCAGCATTTT.

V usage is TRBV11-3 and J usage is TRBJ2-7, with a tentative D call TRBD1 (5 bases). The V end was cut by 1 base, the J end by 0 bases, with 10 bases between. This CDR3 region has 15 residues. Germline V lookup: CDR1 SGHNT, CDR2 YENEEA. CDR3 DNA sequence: TGTGCCAGCAGCTTAGTTGACAGATTCTCCTACGAGCAGTACTTC. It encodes CASSLVDRFSYEQYF.

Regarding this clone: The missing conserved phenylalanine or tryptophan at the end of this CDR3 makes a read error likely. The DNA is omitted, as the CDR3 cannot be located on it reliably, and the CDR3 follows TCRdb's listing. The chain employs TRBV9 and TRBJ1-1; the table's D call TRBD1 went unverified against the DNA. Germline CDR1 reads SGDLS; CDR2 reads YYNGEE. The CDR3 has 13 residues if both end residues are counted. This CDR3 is CASSLRTGLCLLV.

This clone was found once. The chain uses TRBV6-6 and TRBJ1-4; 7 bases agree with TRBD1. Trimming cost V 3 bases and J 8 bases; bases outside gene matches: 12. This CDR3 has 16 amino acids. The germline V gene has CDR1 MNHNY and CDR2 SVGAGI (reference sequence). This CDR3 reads CASSYSTSGGREKLFF. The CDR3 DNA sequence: TGTGCCAGCAGTTATTCGACCTCAGGGGGAAGGGAAAAACTGTTTTTT.

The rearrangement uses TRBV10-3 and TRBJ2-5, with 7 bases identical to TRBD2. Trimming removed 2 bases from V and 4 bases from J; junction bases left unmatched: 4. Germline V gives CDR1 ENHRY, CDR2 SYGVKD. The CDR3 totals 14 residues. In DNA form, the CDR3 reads TGTGCCATCAGTGAGGGACTAGTGCGAGAGACCCAGTACTTC. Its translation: CAISEGLVRETQYF.